A single sample gave rise to the 9 T cell receptor beta chains below, sequenced in a study of blood T cell repertoires in COVID-19. Measured with immunoSEQ multiplex PCR; TCRdb has only the in-frame clones, and not every one. The table includes around 140,000 clones, about 89% detected once. The sample comprised peripheral blood. The receptors derive from a man older than 75 with acute or convalescent COVID-19.

In regard to this clone: The same CDR3 also results from other DNA sequences found in this sample. The genes are TRBV19 and TRBJ1-5; 11 nucleotides agree with TRBD1. Germline trimming cut 3 bases from V and 4 bases from J; bases unmatched to any gene: 2. The CDR3 is made up of 15 amino acids. Germline V gene lookup returns CDR1 LNHDA and CDR2 SQIVND (reference sequence). CDR3 amino acids: CASSIGQGANQPQHF. The DNA for the CDR3 is TGTGCCAGTAGTATTGGACAGGGGGCGAATCAGCCCCAGCATTTT.

This clone came up a few times. J is TRBJ2-7 and V is TRBV28, with 8 bases matching TRBD2. The V gene end was trimmed by 2 bases and the J gene end by 6 bases; junction bases not matched to a gene: 9. The CDR3 runs to 15 residues. Germline lookup yields CDR1 MDHEN and CDR2 SYDVKM. CDR3 protein: CASSLPPRGVGEQYF. In DNA form, the CDR3 reads TGTGCCAGCAGTTTACCACCGCGGGGGGTGGGCGAGCAGTACTTC.

This chain connects TRBV19 to TRBJ1-5; unclear D gene. Germline CDR1 reads LNHDA; CDR2 reads SQIVND (reference sequence). V was shortened by 5 bases and J by 3 bases, with 8 bases between the two germline ends. CDR3 length: 13 amino acids. CDR3 sequence (DNA): TGTGCCAGTAGTGGGCAGTTCAATCAGCCCCAGCATTTT. Translated: CASSGQFNQPQHF.

This chain connects TRBV4-2 to TRBJ2-1; 8 bases are a match to TRBD2. Germline V lookup: CDR1 LGHNA, CDR2 YNFKEQ. This CDR3 has 15 amino acids. The ends lost 4 bases at V and 10 bases at J; junction bases unmatched: 12. DNA of the CDR3: TGTGCCAGCAGCCCCCAACGGGAGGGCGTCTGGGAGCAGTTCTTC. It encodes CASSPQREGVWEQFF.

CDR3 coding DNA: TGTGCCAGCAGTGACGAAGGGAGATCCTACAATGAGCAGTTCTTC. Translating it yields CASSDEGRSYNEQFF. The chain links TRBV6-4 to TRBJ2-1, with a weak D call TRBD2 (5 bases). CDR1 is MRHNA and CDR2 is SNTAGT in the germline V gene. V shed 2 bases and J shed 1 base, with 9 bases lying between them. CDR3 length: 15 residues.

This sequence joins TRBV5-8 and TRBJ2-1; 9 bases fit TRBD2. The CDR3 contains 17 residues. Germline V gene data show CDR1 as SGHTS and CDR2 as YDEGEE. V dropped 4 bases and J dropped 0; count of bases not matched to a gene: 8. CDR3 sequence (DNA): TGTGCCAGCAGCCCACCTAGCGGGATTTCCTCCTACAATGAGCAGTTCTTC. Protein product: CASSPPSGISSYNEQFF.

The V and J genes are TRBV3-1 (or the pseudogene TRBV3-2) and TRBJ2-5; TRBD2 aligns across 7 bases. Trimming at V came to 0 bases and at J to 4 bases, leaving 14 bases not matched to a gene. Germline lookup yields CDR1 LGHDT and CDR2 YNNKEL (reference sequence). The CDR3 has 18 residues. DNA of the CDR3: TGTGCCAGCAGCCAAGATCAAGTAAAGGGAGGGGCGGGAGAGACCCAGTACTTC. It is translated as CASSQDQVKGGAGETQYF.

The gene calls are TRBV28 and TRBJ2-3; tentative D call: TRBD1 (5 bases). CDR3 size: 15 residues. Trimming left V 2 bases short and J 0 bases short, with 9 bases between. Germline V gene data show CDR1 as MDHEN and CDR2 as SYDVKM. The CDR3 region is CASSLAGSSTDTQYF. Written as DNA, the CDR3 is TGTGCCAGCAGTTTAGCAGGGTCGAGCACAGATACGCAGTATTTT.

This sequence joins TRBV28 and TRBJ1-6, with D maybe TRBD1 (6 bases). V was cut by 5 bases and J by 7 bases, with 15 bases left in between. This CDR3 spans 15 amino acids. CDR1 is MDHEN, CDR2 SYDVKM, per germline. The CDR3 is CASSLTGIRNSPLHF. CDR3 in DNA: TGTGCCAGCAGTCTAACAGGGATTCGGAATTCACCCCTCCACTTT. The full variable domain, rest sourced from reference TRBV28 and TRBJ1-6, is DVKVTQSSRYLVKRTGEKVFLECVQDMDHENMFWYRQDPGLGLRLIYFSYDVKMKEKGDIPEGYSVSREKKERFSLILESASTNQTSMYLCASSLTGIRNSPLHFGNGTRLTVT.